Included here is one T cell receptor (beta chain) sequence, with context. Its antigen is not known. RNA transcripts served as the template for amplifying TCR beta CDR3 regions. First-round RT-PCR targeting the TCR CDR3 was performed with the HTBI primer set. TCRdb fed the multiplex PCR reads into MiXCR, producing one record per CDR3 protein. The sample has some 300,000 distinct CDR3 sequences, approximately 16% seen once. This sample was taken from a study of T cells in Graves' hyperthyroidism and ophthalmopathy. Study results and caveats: Through a model of 13 V-J features, ophthalmopathy was separated from stable hyperthyroidism.

The authors obtained PBMCs from around 11 ml of fresh peripheral blood. The CDR3 runs 14 residues. Germline CDR1 is SGDLS and CDR2 is YYNGEE. With 4 bases clipped from V and 3 bases from J, the junction kept 5 bases outside the gene matches. The sequenced material came from blood. V and J are TRBV9 and TRBJ2-7; TRBD2 matches at 9 bases. This TCR derives from a man younger than 40 with Graves' hyperthyroidism. CDR3 nucleotides: TGTGCCAGCAGCACCTATAGCGGGGGCTACGAGCAGTACTTC. It specifies CASSTYSGGYEQYF.